Here is one T cell receptor beta chain with its context. The data belong to a study of blood T cell repertoires in COVID-19. Across the whole study: Spain, Italy and the United States supplied samples that represented acute and convalescent COVID-19.

V trimming: 0 bases; J trimming: 6 bases; junction bases outside the gene matches: 1. Germline V gene sequence: CDR1 SGHTA, CDR2 FQGNSA. The CDR3 runs to 14 residues. The repertoire was sequenced with immunoSEQ multiplex PCR; TCRdb's copy has only in-frame clones and lacks some. The sample includes about 72,000 clones, about 80% of them seen just once. The sequencing sample was made of peripheral blood. The source is a man between 60 and 75 years old with acute or convalescent COVID-19. The rearrangement uses TRBV7-2 and TRBJ2-2, with 7 bases aligning to TRBD1. CDR3 loop: CASSLAQGAGELFF. CDR3 in DNA: TGTGCCAGCAGCTTAGCGCAGGGGGCCGGGGAGCTGTTTTTT.